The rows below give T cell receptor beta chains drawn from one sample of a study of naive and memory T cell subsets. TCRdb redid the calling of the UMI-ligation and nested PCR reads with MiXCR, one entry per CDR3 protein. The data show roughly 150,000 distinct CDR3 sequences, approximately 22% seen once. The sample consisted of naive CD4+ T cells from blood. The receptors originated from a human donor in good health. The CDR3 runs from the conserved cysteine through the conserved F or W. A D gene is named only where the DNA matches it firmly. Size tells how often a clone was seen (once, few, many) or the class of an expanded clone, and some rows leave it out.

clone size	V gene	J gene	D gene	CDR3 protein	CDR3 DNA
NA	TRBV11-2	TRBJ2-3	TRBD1	CASSPLVTGASDTQYF	TGTGCCAGCAGCCCCTTGGTTACAGGGGCTTCAGATACGCAGTATTTT
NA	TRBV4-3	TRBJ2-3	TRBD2	CASSPQASGIFDTQYF	TGCGCCAGCAGCCCTCAGGCTAGCGGGATTTTCGATACGCAGTATTTT
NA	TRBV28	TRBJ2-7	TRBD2	CASSRRTSESYEQYF	TGTGCCAGCAGCCGCCGGACTAGCGAATCCTACGAGCAGTACTTC
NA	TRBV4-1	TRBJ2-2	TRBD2	CASSQREETTGELFF	TGCGCCAGCAGCCAACGGGAGGAAACCACCGGGGAGCTGTTTTTT
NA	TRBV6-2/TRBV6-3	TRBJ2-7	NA	CASGRRGWPSYEQYF	TGTGCCAGCGGCAGACGGGGGTGGCCCTCCTACGAGCAGTACTTC
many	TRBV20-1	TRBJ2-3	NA	CSALGALASTDTQYF	TGCAGTGCCCTAGGGGCACTAGCTAGCACAGATACGCAGTATTTT
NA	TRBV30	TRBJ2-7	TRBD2	CAWSVPWTSGGVSEQYF	TGTGCCTGGAGTGTACCTTGGACTAGCGGGGGGGTCTCCGAGCAGTACTTC
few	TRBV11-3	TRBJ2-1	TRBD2	CASSPGLAGGNEQFF	TGTGCCAGCAGCCCGGGACTAGCGGGAGGGAATGAGCAGTTCTTC
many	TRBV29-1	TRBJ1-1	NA	CSVDRTNTEAFF	TGCAGCGTTGACAGAACGAACACTGAAGCTTTCTTT
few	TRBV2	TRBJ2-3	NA	CATSRDYGEYATQYF	TGTGCCACCTCACGAGATTATGGAGAGTACGCGACGCAGTATTTT
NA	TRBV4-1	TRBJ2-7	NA	CASSSPGGGEQYF	TGCGCCAGCAGCTCTCCTGGGGGCGGCGAGCAGTACTTC
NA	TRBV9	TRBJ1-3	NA	CASSPGGSGAGNTIYF	TGTGCCAGCAGCCCTGGGGGATCAGGAGCTGGAAACACCATATATTTT
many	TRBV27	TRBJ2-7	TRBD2	CASSLIAGVGYEQYF	TGTGCCAGCAGTCTTATAGCGGGAGTAGGATACGAGCAGTACTTC
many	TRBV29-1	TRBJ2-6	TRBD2	CSVYSVRRESSGGANVLTF	TGCAGCGTTTATTCGGTTCGGCGGGAGAGCTCGGGTGGGGCCAACGTCCTGACTTTC
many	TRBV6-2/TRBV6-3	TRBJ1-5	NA	CASSPYDRDQPQHF	TGTGCCAGCAGCCCCTATGACAGAGATCAGCCCCAGCATTTT
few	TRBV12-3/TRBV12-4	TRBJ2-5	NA	CASSSTGPPYF	TGTGCCAGCAGTTCTACAGGTCCCCCGTACTTC
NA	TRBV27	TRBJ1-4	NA	CASSATSKKLFF	TGTGCCAGCAGCGCGACTTCCAAAAAACTGTTTTTT
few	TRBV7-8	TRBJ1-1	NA	CASSREGIDEAFF	TGTGCCAGCTCACGGGAGGGGATCGATGAAGCTTTCTTT
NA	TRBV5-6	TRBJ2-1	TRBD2	CASSLGGLAGYNEQFF	TGTGCCAGCAGCTTGGGGGGTCTAGCGGGGTACAATGAGCAGTTCTTC
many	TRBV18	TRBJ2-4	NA	CASSPYATNIQYF	TGTGCCAGCTCACCATACGCCACCAACATTCAGTACTTC
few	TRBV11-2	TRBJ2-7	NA	CASSLDGIFRGSYEQYF	TGTGCCAGCAGCTTAGATGGGATTTTTCGGGGTTCCTACGAGCAGTACTTC
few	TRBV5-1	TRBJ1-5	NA	CASSLDSNQPQHF	TGTGCCAGCAGTTTGGATAGCAATCAGCCCCAGCATTTT